The clone carrying this TCR beta chain was detected a few times. This sample was taken from a study of PD-1 blockade in classical Hodgkin lymphoma. The V gene's germline CDR1 is SGHDN and CDR2 FVKESK. The CDR3 is 17 amino acids. The V and J ends lost 1 base and 5 bases, in that order; junction bases with no gene match: 7. The table came from immunoSEQ multiplex PCR; TCRdb's copy has only in-frame clones and leaves some out. The sample holds about 110,000 clones; roughly nine tenths are singletons and the top ten take 20%. After autologous stem cell transplantation all patients relapsed, and prior brentuximab vedotin exposure differed between cohorts.

The receptor was derived from a human donor with classical Hodgkin lymphoma. This sequence joins TRBV14 and TRBJ2-3; 12 nucleotides align to TRBD2. Sequences were derived from peripheral blood mononuclear cells (PBMCs), sampled before the second cycle of nivolumab. The CDR3 here is CASSQGLAGAYGDTQYF. The CDR3 nucleotides read TGTGCCAGCAGCCAAGGACTAGCGGGAGCTTATGGAGATACGCAGTATTTT.